The rows below give T cell receptor beta chains drawn from one sample of a study of identifying expanded T cells in peripheral blood. Sequenced by immunoSEQ multiplex PCR; TCRdb stores in-frame clones only, minus some. The sample includes 110,000 or so clones, about 88% of them seen just once. Sequences were obtained from blood. These receptors were obtained from a person between 18 and 75 years old in good health. CDR3s include the opening cysteine and the closing phenylalanine or tryptophan. The order of the fields is D gene, clone size, V gene, J gene, CDR3 DNA, CDR3 protein. D genes are given only for firm matches. Expanded clones are given a class, and other clones once, few, many or no size at all.

d_gene: TRBD1; abundance: .; v_gene: TRBV5-1; j_gene: TRBJ1-1; CDR3nt: TGCGCCAGCAGCTCGGGACAGGGCTTTGAAGCTTTCTTT; CDR3aa: CASSSGQGFEAFF
d_gene: TRBD1; abundance: .; v_gene: TRBV5-1; j_gene: TRBJ2-1; CDR3nt: TGCGCCAGCACCGGGACAGGGATGTTGAATGAGCAGTTCTTC; CDR3aa: CASTGTGMLNEQFF
d_gene: .; abundance: .; v_gene: TRBV28; j_gene: TRBJ1-2; CDR3nt: TGTGCCAGCAGTCTTGGGGTCAACTATGGCTACACCTTC; CDR3aa: CASSLGVNYGYTF
d_gene: TRBD2; abundance: .; v_gene: TRBV9; j_gene: TRBJ2-3; CDR3nt: TGTGCCAGCAGCGCCTTCGATCGGGGACTAGCGGATACGCAGTATTTT; CDR3aa: CASSAFDRGLADTQYF
d_gene: .; abundance: .; v_gene: TRBV4-3; j_gene: TRBJ2-1; CDR3nt: TGCGCCAGCAGCCAACACATACTAGCAGGGGGGGAGCAGTTCTTC; CDR3aa: CASSQHILAGGEQFF
d_gene: TRBD1; abundance: .; v_gene: TRBV7-3; j_gene: TRBJ1-2; CDR3nt: TGTGCCAGCAGCAACAACAGGGGAGCAGGGGCCTATGGCTACACCTTC; CDR3aa: CASSNNRGAGAYGYTF
d_gene: .; abundance: .; v_gene: TRBV27; j_gene: TRBJ2-5; CDR3nt: TGTGCCAGCAGTTTAGTGGGGGGCTACCAAGAGACCCAGTACTTC; CDR3aa: CASSLVGGYQETQYF
d_gene: .; abundance: .; v_gene: TRBV28; j_gene: TRBJ1-2; CDR3nt: TGTGCCAGCAGTTTCCGGCCGTATGGCTACACCTTC; CDR3aa: CASSFRPYGYTF
d_gene: TRBD1; abundance: .; v_gene: TRBV7-2; j_gene: TRBJ2-7; CDR3nt: TGTGCCAGCAGCTCGGGACAGCCCTACGAGCAGTACTTC; CDR3aa: CASSSGQPYEQYF
d_gene: .; abundance: .; v_gene: TRBV11-2; j_gene: TRBJ1-1; CDR3nt: TGTGCCAGCAGCTTTTCACTAGGGAACACTGAAGCTTTCTTT; CDR3aa: CASSFSLGNTEAFF
d_gene: .; abundance: few; v_gene: TRBV4-2; j_gene: TRBJ1-4; CDR3nt: TGTGCCAGCAGGGACGGACAGATCGGGGATGAAAAACTGTTTTTT; CDR3aa: CASRDGQIGDEKLFF
d_gene: TRBD2; abundance: .; v_gene: TRBV5-4; j_gene: TRBJ2-5; CDR3nt: TGTGCCAGCAGCTTGGTGCGGGGGGCTGGGGAGACCCAGTACTTC; CDR3aa: CASSLVRGAGETQYF
d_gene: TRBD1; abundance: .; v_gene: TRBV5-1; j_gene: TRBJ2-6; CDR3nt: TGCGCCAGCAGCTTGGTTGGGACAGGGAGTGCTGGGGCCAACGTCCTGACTTTC; CDR3aa: CASSLVGTGSAGANVLTF
d_gene: .; abundance: .; v_gene: TRBV19; j_gene: TRBJ1-5; CDR3nt: TGTGCCAGTAGTACCGCAGGGATCCTTCAGCCCCAGCATTTT; CDR3aa: CASSTAGILQPQHF
d_gene: .; abundance: .; v_gene: TRBV6-5; j_gene: TRBJ1-3; CDR3nt: TGTGCCAGCAGTTATTCACAGCACTCTGGAAACACCATATATTTT; CDR3aa: CASSYSQHSGNTIYF
d_gene: .; abundance: .; v_gene: TRBV28; j_gene: TRBJ1-1; CDR3nt: TGTGCCAGCAGTTACCCCCCCGGGCCCACTGAAGCTTTCTTT; CDR3aa: CASSYPPGPTEAFF
d_gene: .; abundance: medium-sized; v_gene: TRBV6-1; j_gene: TRBJ2-3; CDR3nt: TGTGCCAGCAGTGCCACAGATACGCAGTATTTT; CDR3aa: CASSATDTQYF
d_gene: .; abundance: .; v_gene: TRBV27; j_gene: TRBJ1-1; CDR3nt: TGTGCCAGCAGTCCCGTGGGGGTGAACACTGAAGCTTTCTTT; CDR3aa: CASSPVGVNTEAFF
d_gene: .; abundance: .; v_gene: TRBV15; j_gene: TRBJ2-7; CDR3nt: TGTGCCACCAGCAGAGGACAGGGACTTGGGGGCGCCTACGAGCAGTACTTC; CDR3aa: CATSRGQGLGGAYEQYF
d_gene: .; abundance: .; v_gene: TRBV10-3; j_gene: TRBJ1-6; CDR3nt: TGTGCCATCAGTGAGTCGACGGAAACTTATAATTCACCCCTCCACTTT; CDR3aa: CAISESTETYNSPLHF
d_gene: .; abundance: .; v_gene: TRBV7-2; j_gene: TRBJ2-7; CDR3nt: TGTGCCAGCAGCCGGGGGACGGTTAACTACGAGCAGTACTTC; CDR3aa: CASSRGTVNYEQYF
d_gene: TRBD1; abundance: .; v_gene: TRBV27; j_gene: TRBJ1-6; CDR3nt: TGTGCCAGCAGTTTAGGCGACCCAGGGGGCTCACCCCTCCACTTT; CDR3aa: CASSLGDPGGSPLHF
d_gene: .; abundance: .; v_gene: TRBV6-1; j_gene: TRBJ2-2; CDR3nt: TGTGCCATCCAGGCGGGCTTTAACACCGGGGAGCTGTTTTTT; CDR3aa: CAIQAGFNTGELFF
d_gene: TRBD1; abundance: once; v_gene: TRBV7-6; j_gene: TRBJ2-5; CDR3nt: TGTGCCAGCAGTCAAAGACAGGGTATCCAAGAGACCCAGTACTTC; CDR3aa: CASSQRQGIQETQYF
d_gene: .; abundance: .; v_gene: TRBV19; j_gene: TRBJ1-5; CDR3nt: TGTGCCAGCTCTTTGATCGGCGGTACCCCACCCCCGCCCCAGCATTTT; CDR3aa: CASSLIGGTPPPPQHF
d_gene: .; abundance: .; v_gene: TRBV9; j_gene: TRBJ1-1; CDR3nt: TGTGCCAGCAGCGAGGAGGGGGTTGGTTACACTGAAGCTTTCTTT; CDR3aa: CASSEEGVGYTEAFF
d_gene: TRBD2; abundance: .; v_gene: TRBV27; j_gene: TRBJ2-2; CDR3nt: TGTGCCAGCAGTAAGGCGGGGGGCCTGAACACCGGGGAGCTGTTTTTT; CDR3aa: CASSKAGGLNTGELFF
d_gene: .; abundance: once; v_gene: TRBV9; j_gene: TRBJ1-3; CDR3nt: TGTGCCAGCAGCCGGGAAGGGCGACCGAACTCTGGAAACACCATATATTTT; CDR3aa: CASSREGRPNSGNTIYF
d_gene: .; abundance: .; v_gene: TRBV27; j_gene: TRBJ1-1; CDR3nt: TGTGCCAGCAGTTCGAGGGAGAACACTGAAGCTTTCTTT; CDR3aa: CASSSRENTEAFF
d_gene: .; abundance: .; v_gene: TRBV5-1; j_gene: TRBJ2-7; CDR3nt: TGCGCCAGCAGCGCCCAGGGCTACGAGCAGTACTTC; CDR3aa: CASSAQGYEQYF
d_gene: .; abundance: .; v_gene: TRBV10-3; j_gene: TRBJ2-1; CDR3nt: TGTGCCATCAGTGAGTCGAGGGCCGGGGATGAGCAGTTCTTC; CDR3aa: CAISESRAGDEQFF
d_gene: .; abundance: .; v_gene: TRBV11-2; j_gene: TRBJ1-4; CDR3nt: TGTGCCAGCAGCTTAGATCCCGGGAGGACTAATGAAAAACTGTTTTTT; CDR3aa: CASSLDPGRTNEKLFF
d_gene: .; abundance: .; v_gene: TRBV29-1; j_gene: TRBJ2-2; CDR3nt: TGCAGCGTGGGAGGGACAGGCCTAGCCGGGGAGCTGTTTTTT; CDR3aa: CSVGGTGLAGELFF
d_gene: .; abundance: .; v_gene: TRBV7-9; j_gene: TRBJ2-7; CDR3nt: TGTGCCAGCAGCTCAAATAGCAGGACTAACTACGAGCAGTACTTC; CDR3aa: CASSSNSRTNYEQYF
d_gene: .; abundance: .; v_gene: TRBV6-5; j_gene: TRBJ1-1; CDR3nt: TGTGCCAGCAGCCTTTCCCGGGGGAACACTGAAGCTTTCTTT; CDR3aa: CASSLSRGNTEAFF
d_gene: .; abundance: once; v_gene: TRBV9; j_gene: TRBJ2-5; CDR3nt: TGTGCCAGCAGCGTAGAACAGGAGACCCAGTACTTC; CDR3aa: CASSVEQETQYF
d_gene: TRBD1; abundance: .; v_gene: TRBV6-6; j_gene: TRBJ2-7; CDR3nt: TGTGCCAGCAGTTACGCACAGGGGTCCTACGAGCAGTACTTC; CDR3aa: CASSYAQGSYEQYF
d_gene: TRBD1; abundance: .; v_gene: TRBV19; j_gene: TRBJ1-1; CDR3nt: TGTGCCAGTAGTCCACTCAACGACAGGGTTGGAAGTCGGAACACTGAAGCTTTCTTT; CDR3aa: CASSPLNDRVGSRNTEAFF
d_gene: TRBD1; abundance: .; v_gene: TRBV7-9; j_gene: TRBJ1-2; CDR3nt: TGTGCCAGCAGCTTAGGGACAGGGGATGGCTACACCTTC; CDR3aa: CASSLGTGDGYTF
d_gene: .; abundance: .; v_gene: TRBV5-4; j_gene: TRBJ2-5; CDR3nt: TGTGCCAGCAGCTTGGCTCCGAGGGAGACCCAGTACTTC; CDR3aa: CASSLAPRETQYF
d_gene: TRBD1; abundance: .; v_gene: TRBV28; j_gene: TRBJ1-2; CDR3nt: TGTGCCAGCAATGATCCGGGACAGACCAACTATGGCTACACCTTC; CDR3aa: CASNDPGQTNYGYTF
d_gene: TRBD1; abundance: .; v_gene: TRBV28; j_gene: TRBJ2-3; CDR3nt: TGTGCCAGCACCGGGACAGGGGATACAGATACGCAGTATTTT; CDR3aa: CASTGTGDTDTQYF
d_gene: .; abundance: .; v_gene: TRBV7-2; j_gene: TRBJ2-3; CDR3nt: TGTGCCAGCAGTTCCGGGGCAGATACGCAGTATTTT; CDR3aa: CASSSGADTQYF
d_gene: .; abundance: once; v_gene: TRBV10-3; j_gene: TRBJ2-7; CDR3nt: TGTGCCATCAGCGACCCCGACTACGAGCAGTACTTC; CDR3aa: CAISDPDYEQYF
d_gene: .; abundance: .; v_gene: TRBV29-1; j_gene: TRBJ2-3; CDR3nt: TGCAGCGTGGGGAAGCTGGGCACAGATACGCAGTATTTT; CDR3aa: CSVGKLGTDTQYF
d_gene: TRBD2; abundance: .; v_gene: TRBV2; j_gene: TRBJ2-7; CDR3nt: TGTGCCAGCAGCGTAGCGGGGGAAGGTTACGAGCAGTACTTC; CDR3aa: CASSVAGEGYEQYF
d_gene: .; abundance: .; v_gene: TRBV27; j_gene: TRBJ1-1; CDR3nt: TGTGCCAGCAGTTTCTCGAGGGACACTGAAGCTTTCTTT; CDR3aa: CASSFSRDTEAFF
d_gene: .; abundance: .; v_gene: TRBV20-1; j_gene: TRBJ2-1; CDR3nt: TGCAGTGCCGAAGTGGATGAGCAGTTCTTC; CDR3aa: CSAEVDEQFF
d_gene: TRBD1; abundance: .; v_gene: TRBV7-9; j_gene: TRBJ2-7; CDR3nt: TGTGCCAGCAGCCCATCCAGGACAGGGCTATCCGACGAGCAGTACTTC; CDR3aa: CASSPSRTGLSDEQYF
d_gene: TRBD2; abundance: few; v_gene: TRBV25-1; j_gene: TRBJ2-5; CDR3nt: TGTGCCAGCAGTGAAGGGACTAGCGGGGGGCAAGAGACCCAGTACTTC; CDR3aa: CASSEGTSGGQETQYF
d_gene: TRBD1; abundance: .; v_gene: TRBV5-1; j_gene: TRBJ2-6; CDR3nt: TGCGCCAGCAGCTCACAACAGGGGGCTGGGGCCAACGTCCTGACTTTC; CDR3aa: CASSSQQGAGANVLTF
d_gene: .; abundance: once; v_gene: TRBV11-3; j_gene: TRBJ2-7; CDR3nt: TGTGCCAGCAGCTTAGCAGGCCAGGCCGAGCAGTACTTC; CDR3aa: CASSLAGQAEQYF
d_gene: TRBD1; abundance: .; v_gene: TRBV4-1; j_gene: TRBJ1-2; CDR3nt: TGCGCCAGCAGCCAAGATCCCGACAGGGCCTATGGCTACACCTTC; CDR3aa: CASSQDPDRAYGYTF
d_gene: TRBD1; abundance: .; v_gene: TRBV28; j_gene: TRBJ1-6; CDR3nt: TGTGCCAGCAATGTTGGGACAGGGCATAATTCACCCCTCCACTTT; CDR3aa: CASNVGTGHNSPLHF